The next 28 T cell receptor beta chains were all read from a single sample in a study of regulatory T cells in long-lasting Graves disease. As to time point: persistent/refractory GD, antithyroid drugs over 5 years with positive TRAb. From PBMCs, RNA was extracted and then used to make the TCR library. Assembly of TCR beta libraries relied on iRepertoire HTBI primers together with Arm-PCR of CDR3 regions. TCRdb re-derived calls from the multiplex PCR reads in MiXCR, one entry per CDR3 protein. The sample yields about 660,000 distinct CDR3 sequences, 30% seen once. The sample here was peripheral blood mononuclear cells (PBMCs), taken when the disease was refractory, from a patient treated with antithyroid drugs. The receptors here all came from a female donor with Graves disease.

This clonotype has at least ten counts. The chain has TRBV11-2 and TRBJ1-5; 8 nucleotides match TRBD1. The V and J ends lost 0 bases and 3 bases, in that order; junction bases with no gene match: 1. CDR1 is SGHAT, CDR2 FQNNGV, per germline. There are 15 residues in the CDR3. The CDR3 loop reads CASSLETGVNQPQHF. For the CDR3, the DNA is TGTGCCAGCAGCTTAGAGACAGGGGTCAATCAGCCCCAGCATTTT.

In its sample, this clonotype was seen a few times. The chain combines TRBV20-1 with TRBJ2-7; 7 nucleotides agree with TRBD2. Germline V lookup: CDR1 DFQATT, CDR2 SNEGSKA (reference sequence). Unmatched junction bases numbered 5, after V lost 3 bases and J lost 3 bases. The CDR3 totals 13 residues. CDR3 bases: TGCAGTGCTAGGACGGGAGGAAACTACGAGCAGTACTTC. Translating gives CSARTGGNYEQYF.

This clonotype was seen more than once but under ten times. The J gene is TRBJ2-2, the V gene TRBV14, with D maybe TRBD2 (5 bases). Germline CDR1 and CDR2: SGHDN and FVKESK. Trimming stripped 4 bases from V and 4 bases from J, with 16 bases between. This CDR3 has 16 residues. The CDR3 sequence: CASSRRTVAGTGELFF. The CDR3 nucleotides read TGTGCCAGCAGCCGTAGGACTGTTGCCGGCACCGGGGAGCTGTTTTTT.

This clonotype was counted once. The V call is TRBV11-2, the J call TRBJ2-3; 7 bases match TRBD2. Germline values: CDR1 SGHAT, CDR2 FQNNGV. J lost 5 bases, V lost 3 bases, and 11 bases had no gene match. The CDR3 is made up of 16 amino acids. The CDR3 here is CASSFTSAGVGDTQYF. Here the CDR3 DNA reads TGTGCCAGCAGCTTCACCTCTGCGGGAGTGGGAGATACGCAGTATTTT.

The chain joins TRBV6-1 to TRBJ1-5, with D possibly TRBD1 on 5 matching bases. Germline values: CDR1 MNHNS, CDR2 SASEGT. The CDR3 length is 13 residues. V lost 6 bases and J lost 5, with 11 bases in between. The DNA for the CDR3 is TGTGCCAGCAGGCCGGCGGGGCATCAGCCCCAGCATTTT. Its translation is CASRPAGHQPQHF.

This clonotype was seen a handful of times. The chain is built from TRBV27 and TRBJ1-4; no clear D gene. The V and J ends lost 5 bases and 9 bases respectively, with 13 bases between them. The CDR3 loop spans 13 amino acids. Germline assignment: CDR1 MNHEY and CDR2 SMNVEV (reference sequence). The CDR3 bases are TGTGCCAGCAGTCCCCCCGGATGGAAAAAACTGTTTTTT. As protein: CASSPPGWKKLFF.

This clonotype was counted ten times or more. V is TRBV5-1 and J is TRBJ1-2, with TRBD1 matching 9 bases. The CDR3 is 14 amino acids. V shed 4 bases and J 2 bases; nucleotides not matched to a gene: 3. Germline loops: CDR1 SGHRS, CDR2 YFSETQ. CDR3 nucleotides: TGCGCCAGCAGCACAACAGGGGGCAACTATGGCTACACCTTC. Translated: CASSTTGGNYGYTF.

This clonotype has at least ten counts. This rearrangement joins TRBV11-2 to TRBJ2-7; D is undetermined. V lost 0 bases to trimming and J lost 6 bases, with 12 bases between them. Germline V gives CDR1 SGHAT, CDR2 FQNNGV. There are 14 residues in the CDR3. As DNA, the CDR3 is TGTGCCAGCAGCTTAGATCTGGCCCACACCGAGCAGTACTTC. Translating it yields CASSLDLAHTEQYF. Full variable domain (outside the CDR3, taken from reference TRBV11-2 and TRBJ2-7): EAGVAQSPRYKIIEKRQSVAFWCNPISGHATLYWYQQILGQGPKLLIQFQNNGVVDDSQLPKDRFSAERLKGVDSTLKIQPAKLEDSAVYLCASSLDLAHTEQYFGPGTRLTVT.

This clonotype has only a few counts. The chain uses TRBV11-2 and TRBJ1-1, with D possibly being TRBD1 (5 bases). The CDR3 consists of 16 residues. V lost 8 bases, J lost 0 bases, and 19 bases lay in between. CDR1 and CDR2 from the germline V gene are SGHAT and FQNNGV. DNA of the CDR3: TGTGCCAGCTCCTGGGGGGGTAACTTCATGAACACTGAAGCTTTCTTT. It is translated as CASSWGGNFMNTEAFF.

This chain uses TRBV6-4 with TRBJ2-7, with D perhaps matching TRBD1 or TRBD2 (6 bases each). CDR3 length: 16 residues. V was pared by 5 bases and J by 6 bases, with 23 bases between. The germline V gene encodes CDR1 MRHNA and CDR2 SNTAGT. In nucleotides, the CDR3 is TGTGCCAGCAGTTCGCCCAGACAGCCGGGGGCATTCGAGCAGTACTTC. It encodes CASSSPRQPGAFEQYF.

This sequence joins TRBV20-1 and TRBJ2-2, with a weak D call TRBD2 (6 bases). This CDR3 is built from 16 residues. Germline lookup yields CDR1 DFQATT and CDR2 SNEGSKA (reference sequence). V was cut by 3 bases and J by 6 bases, with 20 bases left in between. CDR3: CSASAYGGKGSGELFF. The DNA for the CDR3 is TGCAGTGCTAGCGCTTACGGGGGAAAGGGTTCCGGGGAGCTGTTTTTT.

This clonotype was detected ten times or more. The chain has TRBV28 and TRBJ1-2, with 7 bases identical to TRBD1. This CDR3 region has 13 residues. The germline CDR1 and CDR2 sequences are MDHEN and SYDVKM. V gave up 4 bases and J gave up 7 bases; unmatched junction bases: 6. The CDR3 DNA follows: TGTGCCAGCAGTTCCACCGACAGGGCTGGCTACACCTTC. It yields the protein CASSSTDRAGYTF.

Ten or more counts support this clonotype. This chain joins TRBV6-1 and TRBJ2-5, with D unclear. The CDR3 runs 13 residues. CDR1 is MNHNS and CDR2 is SASEGT in the germline V gene. The germline V and J ends were trimmed by 6 bases and 0 bases, with 8 bases remaining between them. This CDR3 reads CASRPRYQETQYF. CDR3 in DNA: TGTGCCAGCAGGCCACGGTACCAAGAGACCCAGTACTTC.

Turning to this clonotype: A single base separates this from a much larger clone, so it may be a read error. The chain employs TRBV20-1 and TRBJ2-5; 7 bases are shared with TRBD2. Germline lookup yields CDR1 DFQATT and CDR2 SNEGSKA (reference sequence). The V segment lost 5 bases and the J segment 7 bases; nucleotides outside the gene matches: 10. The CDR3 runs 13 residues. This chain's CDR3 is CSASLAGEGTQYF. The CDR3 nucleotides read TGCAGTGCTTCCCTGGCGGGAGAAGGGACCCAGTACTTC.

This clonotype was counted between two and nine times. The CDR3: CSALKKTQYF. The DNA of the CDR3 is TGCAGTGCTTTAAAGAAGACCCAGTACTTC. This chain links TRBV20-1 with TRBJ2-5, with D unclear. The CDR3 spans 10 residues. Germline CDR1 and CDR2: DFQATT and SNEGSKA (reference sequence). With 5 bases removed from V and 6 bases from J, the gap between germline ends came to 7 bases.

Here the CDR3 DNA reads TGTGCCTGGAGTGTAACGAGGACAGAAGAAAAACTGTTTTTT. Translated, it gives CAWSVTRTEEKLFF. V is TRBV30 and J is TRBJ1-4, with D tentatively TRBD1 (6 bases). CDR3 length: 14 amino acids. Germline CDR1 and CDR2: GTSNPN and SVGIG (reference sequence). The V end was cut by 0 bases, the J end by 8 bases, with 13 bases between.

This clonotype was picked up many times. This chain joins TRBV6-1 and TRBJ2-5; D is possibly TRBD1 (6 bases). Trimming pared 6 bases from V and 5 bases from J, leaving 10 bases between. CDR1 is MNHNS and CDR2 is SASEGT in the germline V gene. This CDR3 has 12 residues. The CDR3 here is CASSRDTETQYF. CDR3 DNA sequence: TGTGCCAGCAGCAGGGACACGGAGACCCAGTACTTC.

This clonotype appeared a few times. The chain recombines TRBV28 with TRBJ1-5; 9 bases line up with TRBD1. Germline CDR1 is MDHEN and CDR2 is SYDVKM. Trimming at V came to 6 bases and at J to 3 bases, leaving 24 bases not matched to a gene. CDR3 length: 21 residues. Here the CDR3 reads CASSRTRVSQGARVPNQPQHF. The CDR3 DNA follows: TGTGCCAGCAGCAGGACCAGAGTCTCACAGGGGGCGCGGGTCCCCAATCAGCCCCAGCATTTT.

At least ten counts were recorded for this clonotype. This chain uses TRBV20-1 with TRBJ1-1, with TRBD1 matching 8 bases. Trimming cost V 6 bases and J 4 bases; bases outside gene matches: 4. CDR3 length: 12 amino acids. Germline CDR1 is DFQATT and CDR2 is SNEGSKA (reference sequence). CDR3 in amino acids: CSATDRGTEAFF. CDR3 DNA: TGCAGTGCGACTGACAGGGGCACTGAAGCTTTCTTT.

Comment on this clonotype: A clone one base away is much larger, so this may be a read error. This rearrangement joins TRBV28 to TRBJ1-2; no clear D gene. Germline V gives CDR1 MDHEN, CDR2 SYDVKM. CDR3 length: 14 residues. Trimming shortened V by 7 bases and J by 4 bases, and 16 bases separated the two germline ends. This CDR3 reads CASIKRRAGYGYTF. The CDR3 DNA sequence: TGTGCCAGCATAAAGCGGAGGGCTGGCTATGGCTACACCTTC.

The V gene is TRBV7-3, the J gene TRBJ2-5; maybe TRBD2 (6 bases). The germline V gene encodes CDR1 SGHTA and CDR2 FQGTGA. The CDR3 covers 17 residues. With 5 bases removed from V and 5 bases from J, the gap between germline ends came to 24 bases. CDR3 amino acids: CASSMGLDLHDRETQYF. CDR3 coding DNA: TGTGCCAGCAGCATGGGACTGGATCTTCACGATAGGGAGACCCAGTACTTC.

This clonotype was seen many times. The chain combines TRBV19 with TRBJ1-1; D is ambiguous. Germline V gene data show CDR1 as LNHDA and CDR2 as SQIVND (reference sequence). Trimming removed 1 base from V and 4 bases from J, with 7 bases in between. This CDR3 has 13 amino acids. The CDR3: CASSIALSTEAFF. CDR3 coding DNA: TGTGCCAGTAGTATAGCGCTTTCCACTGAAGCTTTCTTT.

There are a few counts of this clonotype. V gene TRBV29-1 combines with J gene TRBJ2-7; a weak D match, TRBD2 (6 bases). V was cut by 6 bases and J by 0 bases, with 12 bases left in between. This CDR3 comprises 13 residues. CDR1 is SQVTM and CDR2 is ANQGSEA in the germline V gene. In DNA form, the CDR3 reads TGCAGCGTGAGGGGAGGCAGCTCCTACGAGCAGTACTTC. Translation: CSVRGGSSYEQYF.

The gene calls are TRBV12-3 or TRBV12-4 and TRBJ2-1; TRBD1 agrees at 10 bases. Unmatched junction bases numbered 11, after V lost 2 bases and J lost 10 bases. The CDR3 is 16 amino acids. The CDR3 is CASSLPSGTGVGEQFF. DNA for the CDR3: TGTGCCAGCAGTTTACCCTCCGGGACAGGGGTCGGGGAGCAGTTCTTC.

For this clonotype: A read error may account for a junction end that differs from germline. The rearrangement links TRBV5-5 to TRBJ2-7; possible D gene TRBD2, 5 bases. The CDR3 is made up of 15 amino acids. Germline V gene sequence: CDR1 SGHKS, CDR2 YYEKEE (reference sequence). In DNA, the CDR3 is TGTGCCAACAGCTTGGATCCGACTACCTACTACGAGCAGTACTTC. Protein: CANSLDPTTYYEQYF.

V gene TRBV6-9 combines with J gene TRBJ1-1, with 9 bases aligning to TRBD1. The CDR3 is made up of 16 amino acids. Germline V gives CDR1 MNHGY, CDR2 SVAAGI. V lost 3 bases and J lost 4; bases outside the gene matches: 9. The CDR3 here is CASSYSKGTGTTEAFF. In DNA, the CDR3 is TGTGCCAGCAGTTACTCGAAGGGGACAGGGACCACTGAAGCTTTCTTT.

V usage is TRBV28 and J usage is TRBJ1-1, with a weak D call TRBD1 (6 bases). Trimming stripped 5 bases from V and 1 base from J, with 11 bases between. This CDR3 comprises 14 residues. Germline-derived CDR1 and CDR2 are MDHEN and SYDVKM. CDR3: CASSELGQNTEAFF. The DNA for the CDR3 is TGTGCCAGCAGTGAGCTGGGACAGAACACTGAAGCTTTCTTT.

The J gene is TRBJ1-4, the V gene TRBV20-1; D not certain. The CDR3 is 13 amino acids. The germline gives CDR1 DFQATT, CDR2 SNEGSKA (reference sequence). Trimming removed 5 bases from V and 3 bases from J, with 10 bases in between. The CDR3 DNA sequence: TGCAGTGCTCACTTGGGGTCTAATGAAAAACTGTTTTTT. Amino acids: CSAHLGSNEKLFF.